The TCR beta chain described here comes from a study of cytomegalovirus exposure and HLA in healthy donors. Study-level findings and limits: One variant, a missense change in DCLRE1C, was linked in a later analysis to TCR beta V- and J-gene trimming. An analysis that came later showed most CMV-associated TCR beta chains appearing HLA-restricted. The authors reported that TCR beta sequences could predict HLA-A and HLA-B alleles. These predictions were accurate for most subjects in the first cohort. Earlier analysis looked at TCR beta V segments, and most were productive about 87% or about 30% of the time.

A note on this clone: Antigen: not known.

The V and J ends lost 4 bases and 0 bases respectively, with 4 bases between them. This CDR3 is 14 amino acids long. Germline-derived CDR1 and CDR2 are MNHNY and SVGAGI (reference sequence). Primers included in the PCR were 60 Vbeta and 13 Jbeta primers. Sequencing was performed with immunoSEQ multiplex PCR; in TCRdb, only in-frame clones are kept and a portion is missing. The sample lists 100,000 or so clones, roughly an eighth seen once, with approximately 15% in the top ten. Sample: PBMCs. This TCR was recovered from a man aged 40-55 years in good health and CMV-seropositive. V gene TRBV6-6 combines with J gene TRBJ2-6, with D uncertain. The CDR3 protein is CASSSNSGANVLTF. For the CDR3, the DNA is TGTGCCAGCAGTTCAAACTCTGGGGCCAACGTCCTGACTTTC.